These 3 T cell receptor beta chains originate from one sample sequenced in a study of radiation and T cells in renal cell carcinoma. The time point denotes: blood 2 weeks post-SBRT. Stated treatment: 15 Gy SBRT to primary tumor, nephrectomy 4 weeks later. Method: immunoSEQ multiplex PCR; TCRdb's copy keeps in-frame clones and lacks some. The table records 70,000 or so clones, around 76% of them present only once. Source: blood, taken from a patient whose treatment included radiotherapy and nephrectomy. The receptors stem from a man aged 60 to 69 with renal cell carcinoma.

The chain couples TRBV5-1 to TRBJ2-1; D gene ambiguous. The germline V and J ends were trimmed by 1 base and 0 bases, with 8 bases remaining between them. The CDR3 is 15 residues long. CDR1 and CDR2 (germline): SGHRS, YFSETQ. The CDR3 nucleotides read TGCGCCAGCAGCTTGTCGACGAGCTCCTACAATGAGCAGTTCTTC. Translated, it gives CASSLSTSSYNEQFF.

This chain joins TRBV7-6 and TRBJ2-7; 7 positions match TRBD1. The CDR3 contains 14 residues. J was trimmed by 6 bases and V by 5 bases; bases with no gene match: 10. In germline, CDR1 is SGHVS, CDR2 FNYEAQ. In DNA, the CDR3 is TGTGCCAGCAGCCCCGGGGAAGGGGGCATCGAGCAGTACTTC. Its translation is CASSPGEGGIEQYF.

This clone is large within its sample. This chain uses TRBV7-9 with TRBJ1-1; D call uncertain. V was trimmed by 5 bases and J by 2 bases, leaving 6 bases between them. CDR1 and CDR2 (germline): SEHNR, FQNEAQ (reference sequence). CDR3 length: 12 residues. CDR3: CASSARNTEAFF. The DNA of the CDR3 is TGTGCCAGCAGCGCTCGTAACACTGAAGCTTTCTTT.